These 21 T cell receptor beta chains were sequenced from one sample in a study of blood T cell repertoires in COVID-19. Measured with immunoSEQ multiplex PCR; TCRdb has only the in-frame clones, and not every one. The sample contains roughly 200,000 clones, over 80% of which appear only once. The sequenced material came from peripheral blood. Source of these receptors: a man in his forties or fifties with acute or convalescent COVID-19.

V and J are TRBV27 and TRBJ2-5; the D gene is possibly TRBD2 (5 bases). The CDR3 length is 13 residues. Trimming shortened V by 4 bases and J by 4 bases, and 10 bases separated the two germline ends. Germline-derived CDR1 and CDR2 are MNHEY and SMNVEV (reference sequence). CDR3 nucleotide sequence: TGTGCCAGCAGTTCTCTAGGAGGAGAGACCCAGTACTTC. Translating it yields CASSSLGGETQYF.

The chain employs TRBV3-1 (or the pseudogene TRBV3-2) and TRBJ2-2; 8 bases map to TRBD2. Trimming removed 5 bases from V and 4 bases from J; junction bases left unmatched: 15. The CDR3 is made up of 18 amino acids. Germline V CDR1 and CDR2: LGHDT, YNNKEL (reference sequence). The CDR3 sequence: CASSSWTSSLSGTGELFF. The CDR3 bases are TGTGCCAGCAGCTCATGGACTAGCTCCCTGTCCGGCACCGGGGAGCTGTTTTTT.

The table lists this clone with a count of one. The chain has TRBV6-5 and TRBJ1-1, with 10 bases identical to TRBD1. Germline CDR1 reads MNHEY; CDR2 reads SVGAGI. V trimming: 5 bases; J trimming: 6 bases; junction bases outside the gene matches: 6. This CDR3 is 14 amino acids long. DNA for the CDR3: TGTGCCAGCAGTCGTGACAGGGGGCGTTCTGAAGCTTTCTTT. This gives the protein CASSRDRGRSEAFF.

This chain joins TRBV3-1 (or the pseudogene TRBV3-2) and TRBJ2-1; TRBD2 is a possible D gene (5 bases). This CDR3 has 16 amino acids. The V and J ends lost 0 bases and 4 bases respectively, with 13 bases between them. Germline V gives CDR1 LGHDT, CDR2 YNNKEL (reference sequence). As DNA, the CDR3 is TGTGCCAGCAGCCAAGAACCTAGCAGCCCTTACAATGAGCAGTTCTTC. Encoded protein: CASSQEPSSPYNEQFF.

This rearrangement joins TRBV2 to TRBJ1-3; 8 nucleotides line up with TRBD1. The germline gives CDR1 SNHLY, CDR2 FYNNEI. This CDR3 contains 15 residues. The V segment lost 6 bases and the J segment 3 bases; nucleotides outside the gene matches: 7. As DNA, the CDR3 is TGTGCCAGCAGCTCTCAGGGGGCTGGTGGAAACACCATATATTTT. It encodes CASSSQGAGGNTIYF.

The chain joins TRBV7-2 to TRBJ2-6, with 8 bases aligning to TRBD2. Germline trimming cut 5 bases from V and 1 base from J; bases unmatched to any gene: 1. Germline values: CDR1 SGHTA, CDR2 FQGNSA. CDR3 size: 15 residues. Written as DNA, the CDR3 is TGTGCCAGCAGCGGGACTAGATCTGGGGCCAACGTCCTGACTTTC. It translates to CASSGTRSGANVLTF.

This chain connects TRBV7-8 to TRBJ2-7, with 7 bases that match TRBD1. The CDR3 has 15 amino acids. Trimming removed 1 base from V and 4 bases from J; junction bases left unmatched: 7. Germline V CDR1 and CDR2: SGHVS, FQNEAQ. The CDR3 nucleotides are TGTGCCAGCAGCTTAGTTCCAGGGGGAATTTACGAGCAGTACTTC. This sequence encodes CASSLVPGGIYEQYF.

The CDR3 region is CASSPRQGGSYEQYF. The DNA for the CDR3 is TGTGCCAGTAGTCCTAGACAGGGGGGATCCTACGAGCAGTACTTC. The chain couples TRBV19 to TRBJ2-7; TRBD1 agrees at 9 bases. CDR3 length: 15 amino acids. Germline V gives CDR1 LNHDA, CDR2 SQIVND (reference sequence). J was trimmed by 1 base and V by 5 bases; bases with no gene match: 6.

This clone has a single count. The chain carries TRBV7-9 and TRBJ2-1; TRBD2 might be the D (6 bases). Germline CDR1 and CDR2: SEHNR and FQNEAQ (reference sequence). The ends were cut back, 4 bases at V and 4 bases at J, with 11 bases in the middle. The CDR3 length is 14 residues. CDR3: CASSSTGRYNEQFF. The DNA for the CDR3 is TGTGCCAGCAGCTCTACCGGGAGATACAATGAGCAGTTCTTC.

V is TRBV11-2 and J is TRBJ2-2; D remains ambiguous. Trimming took 4 bases from V and 6 from J, leaving 18 bases between them. The germline V gene has CDR1 SGHAT and CDR2 FQNNGV. The CDR3 has 16 amino acids. The CDR3 spells CASSSPRVSGAGELFF. The CDR3 DNA follows: TGTGCCAGCAGCTCCCCCCGGGTCTCCGGCGCCGGGGAGCTGTTTTTT.

The genes are TRBV9 and TRBJ2-1, with 9 bases fitting TRBD2. Trimming at V came to 2 bases and at J to 3 bases, leaving 6 bases not matched to a gene. The length of the CDR3 is 16 residues. The V gene's germline CDR1 is SGDLS and CDR2 YYNGEE. The CDR3 sequence: CASSVVSGSGYNEQFF. The CDR3 DNA reads as TGTGCCAGCAGCGTGGTTAGCGGGAGTGGCTACAATGAGCAGTTCTTC.

This chain uses TRBV7-9 with TRBJ2-7; the match to TRBD1 covers 8 bases. The germline V gene has CDR1 SEHNR and CDR2 FQNEAQ (reference sequence). The CDR3 has 16 residues. V gave up 5 bases and J gave up 0 bases; unmatched junction bases: 9. The CDR3 spells CASSSRTGLSSYEQYF. The CDR3 DNA sequence: TGTGCCAGCAGCAGCCGGACAGGGCTCAGCTCCTACGAGCAGTACTTC.

V and J are TRBV5-1 and TRBJ2-5, with D perhaps matching TRBD2 (5 bases). The CDR3 runs to 12 residues. With 7 bases removed from V and 4 bases from J, the gap between germline ends came to 11 bases. Looked up from germline, CDR1 is SGHRS and CDR2 is YFSETQ. CDR3 in DNA: TGCGCCAGCGGGAGCTTAGGAGAGACCCAGTACTTC. Translating gives CASGSLGETQYF. Together with reference TRBV5-1 and TRBJ2-5, the CDR3 gives the full variable domain: KAGVTQTPRYLIKTRGQQVTLSCSPISGHRSVSWYQQTPGQGLQFLFEYFSETQRNKGNFPGRFSGRQFSNSRSEMNVSTLELGDSALYLCASGSLGETQYFGPGTRLLVL.

The chain links TRBV29-1 to TRBJ1-2; D possibly corresponds to TRBD1 (5 bases). Germline V CDR1 and CDR2: SQVTM, ANQGSEA. V lost 0 bases, J lost 7 bases, and 12 bases lay in between. The CDR3 is 13 residues long. The CDR3 protein is CSVEDRGVAGYTF. The CDR3 DNA reads TGCAGCGTTGAAGATCGGGGGGTAGCTGGCTACACCTTC.

The J gene is TRBJ2-1, the V gene TRBV3-1 (or the pseudogene TRBV3-2); perhaps TRBD1 as D (6 bases). V was clipped by 3 bases and J by 2 bases, with 11 bases between them. Germline V gives CDR1 LGHDT, CDR2 YNNKEL (reference sequence). This CDR3 contains 15 residues. The CDR3 spells CASSQTRDTYNEQFF. DNA for the CDR3: TGTGCCAGCAGCCAGACCCGGGACACCTACAATGAGCAGTTCTTC.

The chain carries TRBV18 and TRBJ1-1, with 7 bases that match TRBD1. Trimming cost V 4 bases and J 5 bases; bases outside gene matches: 10. The CDR3 is 15 amino acids. The germline CDR1 and CDR2 sequences are KGHSH and LQKENI. The CDR3 here is CASSLIDRDGTEAFF. The CDR3 nucleotides read TGTGCCAGCTCACTTATAGACAGGGACGGAACTGAAGCTTTCTTT.

The chain combines TRBV5-1 with TRBJ2-3; D may be TRBD2 (5 bases). V was cut by 4 bases and J by 5 bases, with 11 bases left in between. There are 13 residues in the CDR3. The germline gives CDR1 SGHRS, CDR2 YFSETQ. The CDR3 here is CASSPGYKDTQYF. The CDR3 DNA reads as TGCGCCAGCAGCCCGGGATATAAAGATACGCAGTATTTT.

The rearrangement links TRBV9 to TRBJ2-1; 7 bases map to TRBD2. This CDR3 comprises 16 residues. Germline-derived CDR1 and CDR2 are SGDLS and YYNGEE. J was trimmed by 8 bases and V by 3 bases; bases with no gene match: 14. DNA of the CDR3: TGTGCCAGCAGCGAGCGGGACCCGCGAGGGATGGATGAGCAGTTCTTC. Amino acids: CASSERDPRGMDEQFF.

The chain is built from TRBV5-1 and TRBJ1-2; 7 bases fit TRBD1. The CDR3 contains 13 residues. With V trimmed by 5 bases and J by 7 bases, 8 bases remained unmatched. CDR1 SGHRS and CDR2 YFSETQ come from the germline V gene. CDR3 nucleotide sequence: TGCGCCAGCAGTCGACAGGGTAATCCTGGCTACACCTTC. Its protein product is CASSRQGNPGYTF.

The chain has TRBV10-3 and TRBJ1-2, with D possibly being TRBD1 (5 bases). Trimming shortened V by 0 bases and J by 2 bases, and 19 bases separated the two germline ends. The V gene's germline CDR1 is ENHRY and CDR2 SYGVKD. The CDR3 contains 18 residues. CDR3: CAISESEFTRTGNYGYTF. The CDR3 region has the DNA TGTGCCATCAGTGAGTCTGAATTTACCCGAACAGGAAACTATGGCTACACCTTC.

This clone was counted once. V is TRBV28 and J is TRBJ1-2; 7 nucleotides line up with TRBD1. Germline V gene sequence: CDR1 MDHEN, CDR2 SYDVKM. V lost 2 bases, J lost 4 bases, and 4 bases stayed unmatched. The CDR3 loop spans 14 amino acids. The CDR3 coding sequence is TGTGCCAGCAGTTTAGACAGGGCGGTCTATGGCTACACCTTC. The encoded protein is CASSLDRAVYGYTF.